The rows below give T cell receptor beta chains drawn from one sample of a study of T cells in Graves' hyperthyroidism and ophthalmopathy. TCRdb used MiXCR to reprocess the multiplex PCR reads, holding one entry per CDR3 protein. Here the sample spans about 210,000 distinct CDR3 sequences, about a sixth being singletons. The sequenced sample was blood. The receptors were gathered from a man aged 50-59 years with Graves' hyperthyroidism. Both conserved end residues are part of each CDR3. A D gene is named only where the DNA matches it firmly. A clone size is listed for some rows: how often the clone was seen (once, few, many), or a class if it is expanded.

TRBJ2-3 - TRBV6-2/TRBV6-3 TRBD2 CASSASTSGSDTQYF TGTGCCAGCAGTGCATCGACTAGCGGGTCAGATACGCAGTATTTT
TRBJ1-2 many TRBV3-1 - CASSLYTRRGYTF TGTGCCAGCAGCCTCTACACCCGGCGGGGCTACACCTTC
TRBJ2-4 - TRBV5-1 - CASSLVPGPNIQYF TGCGCCAGCAGCTTGGTTCCGGGGCCAAACATTCAGTACTTC
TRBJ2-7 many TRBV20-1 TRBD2 CSARVGSGGYEQYF TGCAGTGCTAGAGTCGGTAGCGGGGGTTACGAGCAGTACTTC
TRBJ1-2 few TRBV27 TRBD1 CASSFSDRGRGYTF TGTGCCAGCAGTTTCTCAGACAGGGGGCGCGGCTACACCTTC
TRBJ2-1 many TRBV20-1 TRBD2 CSARFSAGSSYNEQFF TGCAGTGCTCGGTTCTCAGCGGGAAGCTCCTACAATGAGCAGTTCTTC
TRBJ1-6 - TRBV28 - CASSVLRVGNSPLHF TGTGCCAGCAGCGTACTCAGGGTAGGAAATTCACCCCTCCACTTT
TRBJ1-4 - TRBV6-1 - CASSERGLANEKLFF TGTGCCAGCAGTGAACGGGGGCTGGCTAATGAAAAACTGTTTTTT
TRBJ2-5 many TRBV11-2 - CASSSSGVETQYF TGTGCCAGCAGCTCCAGTGGCGTGGAGACCCAGTACTTC
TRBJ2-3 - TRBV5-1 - CASSLDAISTTDTQYF TGCGCCAGCAGCTTGGACGCTATAAGCACCACAGATACGCAGTATTTT
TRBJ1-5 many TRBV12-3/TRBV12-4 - CASSLGGAGNQPQHF TGCGCCAGCAGCTTGGGCGGGGCCGGCAATCAGCCCCAGCATTTT
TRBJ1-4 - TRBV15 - CATSREWRTNEKLFF TGTGCCACCAGCAGAGAATGGCGAACTAATGAAAAACTGTTTTTT
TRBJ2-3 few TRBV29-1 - CSVDENTDTQYF TGCAGCGTTGATGAAAACACAGATACGCAGTATTTT
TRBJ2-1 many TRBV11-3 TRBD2 CASSVALTSDEQFF TGTGCCAGCAGCGTCGCCCTGACTAGCGATGAGCAGTTCTTC
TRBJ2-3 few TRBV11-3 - CASSPMLESAQYF TGTGCCAGCAGCCCTATGCTAGAATCAGCGCAGTATTTT
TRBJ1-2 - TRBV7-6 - CASSGNRDGYTF TGTGCCAGCAGTGGGAACAGGGATGGCTACACCTTC